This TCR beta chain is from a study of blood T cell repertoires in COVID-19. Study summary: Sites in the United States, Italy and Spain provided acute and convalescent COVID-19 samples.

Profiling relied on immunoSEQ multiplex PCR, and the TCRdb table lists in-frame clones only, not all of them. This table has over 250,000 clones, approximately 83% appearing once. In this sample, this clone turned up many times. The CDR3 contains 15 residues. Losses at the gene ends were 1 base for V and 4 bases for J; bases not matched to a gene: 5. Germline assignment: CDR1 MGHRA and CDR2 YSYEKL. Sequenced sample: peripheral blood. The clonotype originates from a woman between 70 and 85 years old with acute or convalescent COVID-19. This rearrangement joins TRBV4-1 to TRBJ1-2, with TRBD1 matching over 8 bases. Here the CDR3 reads CASSQAAGGGYGYTF. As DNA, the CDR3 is TGCGCCAGCAGCCAAGCCGCAGGGGGCGGCTATGGCTACACCTTC.